The 7 T cell receptor beta chains presented below share a single source sample, sequenced in a study of T cell responses to AZD1222 COVID-19 vaccine. Data came from immunoSEQ multiplex PCR; TCRdb stores just in-frame clones and leaves some out. The data hold approximately 100,000 clones, with 70% to 90% observed a single time. Source: peripheral blood, taken on day 0 of AZD1222 vaccination. The receptors were sampled from an adult in good health.

This chain uses TRBV9 with TRBJ2-2; tentatively, D is TRBD1 or TRBD2 (5 bases each). Per germline, CDR1 SGDLS and CDR2 YYNGEE. Trimming left V 2 bases short and J 5 bases short, with 16 bases between. This CDR3 spans 16 amino acids. CDR3 loop: CASSVGKGRVTGELFF. CDR3 bases: TGTGCCAGCAGCGTCGGAAAGGGACGGGTTACCGGGGAGCTGTTTTTT.

The chain combines TRBV27 with TRBJ1-5; TRBD1 might be the D (6 bases). Trimming took off 6 bases at V and 3 bases at J, with 12 bases between the two ends. Germline CDR1 reads MNHEY; CDR2 reads SMNVEV (reference sequence). This CDR3 has 14 residues. CDR3 bases: TGTGCCAGCAGACAAACAGGGAACAATCAGCCCCAGCATTTT. It is translated as CASRQTGNNQPQHF.

V and J are TRBV7-8 and TRBJ1-1; D gene ambiguous. This CDR3 contains 14 residues. The ends were cut back, 5 bases at V and 1 base at J, with 11 bases in the middle. Per germline, CDR1 SGHVS and CDR2 FQNEAQ. CDR3 residues: CASSTRMGNTEAFF. CDR3 coding DNA: TGTGCCAGCAGCACCAGAATGGGGAACACTGAAGCTTTCTTT.

This rearrangement joins TRBV9 to TRBJ1-1; a possible D gene is TRBD1 (6 bases). The CDR3 is made up of 15 amino acids. The germline V gene encodes CDR1 SGDLS and CDR2 YYNGEE. The V and J ends lost 0 bases and 1 base respectively, with 10 bases between them. The CDR3 sequence: CASSVAGGSNTEAFF. The CDR3 DNA is TGTGCCAGCAGCGTAGCGGGGGGCTCGAACACTGAAGCTTTCTTT.

This chain uses TRBV19 with TRBJ1-1; a possible D gene is TRBD1 (5 bases). The CDR3 sequence is 15 residues long. Between the trimmed V and J ends, which lost 8 bases and 1 base, there was a span of 17 bases. Germline V gene data show CDR1 as LNHDA and CDR2 as SQIVND (reference sequence). DNA for the CDR3: TGTGCCAGTCATTTCGGGGCACCGTCGAACACTGAAGCTTTCTTT. This sequence encodes CASHFGAPSNTEAFF.

This rearrangement joins TRBV7-6 to TRBJ1-6, with no clear D. The V gene's germline CDR1 is SGHVS and CDR2 FNYEAQ. There are 13 residues in the CDR3. The V end was cut by 2 bases, the J end by 5 bases, with 4 bases between. CDR3 in amino acids: CASSLSDNSPLHF. For the CDR3, the DNA is TGTGCCAGCAGCTTATCGGATAATTCACCCCTCCACTTT.

This sequence joins TRBV5-1 and TRBJ1-1, with TRBD1 identical over 7 bases. Germline V gene sequence: CDR1 SGHRS, CDR2 YFSETQ. The CDR3 covers 14 residues. V lost 6 bases, J lost 5 bases, and 10 bases stayed unmatched. The CDR3 DNA is TGCGCCAGCAACCTAGACAGGGTAAAAACTGAAGCTTTCTTT. Its translation: CASNLDRVKTEAFF.